Each of the 30 T cell receptor beta chains below was sequenced from the same sample in a study of blood T cell repertoires in COVID-19. TCRdb keeps only in-frame clones here, not all; method: immunoSEQ multiplex PCR. The data show some 120,000 clones, about 80% seen once. Source material: peripheral blood. The source of these receptors is a woman in her sixties or seventies with acute or convalescent COVID-19.

The chain employs TRBV19 and TRBJ1-5; 8 positions agree with TRBD1. V was pared by 5 bases and J by 7 bases, with 7 bases of the junction left unmatched. This CDR3 has 14 amino acids. Germline-derived CDR1 and CDR2 are LNHDA and SQIVND (reference sequence). The CDR3 protein is CASSDDRGAQPQHF. For the CDR3, the DNA is TGTGCCAGTAGTGATGACAGGGGTGCGCAGCCCCAGCATTTT.

This clone was recorded a few times. This chain links TRBV6-2 or TRBV6-3 with TRBJ1-1; D is ambiguous. The CDR3 is 12 amino acids. V lost 5 bases and J 7 bases, leaving 11 bases between the germline ends. Germline CDR1 and CDR2: MNHEY and SVGEGT. CDR3 coding DNA: TGTGCCAGCAGTCAGGCGGGATTTGAAGCTTTCTTT. The encoded protein is CASSQAGFEAFF.

V gene TRBV7-3 combines with J gene TRBJ2-5; tentative D call: TRBD1 (6 bases). The germline V gene encodes CDR1 SGHTA and CDR2 FQGTGA. This CDR3 spans 13 amino acids. Trimming cost V 6 bases and J 5 bases, with 13 bases left between them. The CDR3 spells CASSLTGMETQYF. The CDR3, as DNA: TGTGCCAGCAGTCTTACAGGGATGGAGACCCAGTACTTC.

The rearrangement links TRBV2 to TRBJ1-2; D is undetermined. The CDR3 has 14 residues. V dropped 5 bases and J dropped 1 base, with 11 bases sitting between them. The germline gives CDR1 SNHLY, CDR2 FYNNEI. Written as DNA, the CDR3 is TGTGCCAGCAGTCCCCTTACAAGTAACTATGGCTACACCTTC. It encodes CASSPLTSNYGYTF.

The V call is TRBV25-1, the J call TRBJ1-2; D unresolved. Trimming pared 6 bases from V and 4 bases from J, leaving 9 bases between. Germline V CDR1 and CDR2: MGHDK, SYGVNS. This CDR3 comprises 12 residues. Here the CDR3 DNA reads TGTGCCAGCAGCGGAGGAAGCTATGGCTACACCTTC. This sequence encodes CASSGGSYGYTF.

The chain has TRBV7-2 and TRBJ2-1, with D maybe TRBD2 (6 bases). Germline V gives CDR1 SGHTA, CDR2 FQGNSA. V was pared by 6 bases and J by 2 bases, with 20 bases between. The CDR3 spans 17 residues. The chain's CDR3 is CASSPLGGVHTYNEQFF. DNA of the CDR3: TGTGCCAGCAGTCCACTGGGCGGGGTACATACCTACAATGAGCAGTTCTTC.

V gene TRBV2 combines with J gene TRBJ1-1; TRBD1 agrees at 7 bases. J lost 7 bases, V lost 5 bases, and 7 bases had no gene match. Germline values: CDR1 SNHLY, CDR2 FYNNEI. The CDR3 loop spans 13 amino acids. In DNA form, the CDR3 reads TGTGCCAGCAGTACCCAGGGGGGTGGTGAAGCTTTCTTT. Translation: CASSTQGGGEAFF. The complete variable domain, with remaining parts taken from reference TRBV2 and TRBJ1-1, reads EPEVTQTPSHQVTQMGQEVILRCVPISNHLYFYWYRQILGQKVEFLVSFYNNEISEKSEIFDDQFSVERPDGSNFTLKIRSTKLEDSAMYFCASSTQGGGEAFFGQGTRLTVV.

This sequence joins TRBV4-1 and TRBJ2-5; 11 nucleotides line up with TRBD2. Germline assignment: CDR1 MGHRA and CDR2 YSYEKL. Unmatched junction bases numbered 6, after V lost 4 bases and J lost 5 bases. The CDR3 loop spans 15 amino acids. CDR3 nucleotides: TGCGCCAGCAGCCCCGGGGTAGCGGGGGGGGAGACCCAGTACTTC. It encodes CASSPGVAGGETQYF.

This clone turned up a few times. The chain combines TRBV2 with TRBJ1-1, with D perhaps TRBD1 (5 bases). V lost 1 base to trimming and J lost 5 bases, with 11 bases between them. Germline CDR1 reads SNHLY; CDR2 reads FYNNEI. The CDR3 consists of 14 residues. CDR3: CASSEEPGLTEAFF. The CDR3 nucleotides read TGTGCCAGCAGTGAAGAGCCAGGGCTAACTGAAGCTTTCTTT.

This chain links TRBV20-1 with TRBJ1-5; 11 bases are shared with TRBD1. The junction had 12 bases not matched to a gene; V was cut back by 3 bases and J by 8 bases. Germline-derived CDR1 and CDR2 are DFQATT and SNEGSKA (reference sequence). The CDR3 covers 16 residues. DNA for the CDR3: TGCAGTGCTAGTGCCCGGGACAGGGGGGCGACGGAGCCCCAGCATTTT. Protein product: CSASARDRGATEPQHF.

The J gene is TRBJ1-5, the V gene TRBV2, with 7 bases lining up with TRBD1. Germline V CDR1 and CDR2: SNHLY, FYNNEI. The trim removed 7 bases at V and 5 bases at J, leaving 5 bases unmatched. This CDR3 region has 13 residues. Here the CDR3 reads CASKPQGDQPQHF. In DNA form, the CDR3 reads TGTGCCAGCAAGCCCCAGGGGGATCAGCCCCAGCATTTT. The entire variable domain, with the rest obtained from reference TRBV2 and TRBJ1-5, is as follows: EPEVTQTPSHQVTQMGQEVILRCVPISNHLYFYWYRQILGQKVEFLVSFYNNEISEKSEIFDDQFSVERPDGSNFTLKIRSTKLEDSAMYFCASKPQGDQPQHFGDGTRLSIL.

V is TRBV12-3 or TRBV12-4 and J is TRBJ1-2; no firm D call. V lost 8 bases and J 4 bases, leaving 11 bases between the germline ends. CDR3 size: 12 residues. The CDR3 is CASGTLIYGYTF. CDR3 nucleotide sequence: TGTGCCAGCGGAACACTAATCTATGGCTACACCTTC.

The genes are TRBV30 and TRBJ2-5, with TRBD1 matching over 9 bases. After removal of 3 bases from V and 0 bases from J, the junction contained 11 bases not matched to a gene. The germline gives CDR1 GTSNPN, CDR2 SVGIG (reference sequence). This CDR3 is built from 17 residues. The CDR3 DNA sequence: TGTGCCTGGAGAGATTGGGGTACAGGGGGCCACCAAGAGACCCAGTACTTC. Encoded protein: CAWRDWGTGGHQETQYF.

The rearrangement links TRBV5-1 to TRBJ2-2; 7 positions match TRBD1. Germline CDR1 and CDR2: SGHRS and YFSETQ. The CDR3 has 15 residues. With V trimmed by 4 bases and J by 3 bases, 6 bases remained unmatched. Here the CDR3 reads CASSAGQAYTGELFF. The DNA for the CDR3 is TGCGCCAGCAGCGCCGGACAGGCTTACACCGGGGAGCTGTTTTTT.

V gene TRBV6-1 combines with J gene TRBJ1-3, with a possible D match to TRBD1 (5 bases). This CDR3 comprises 15 residues. Germline V gene lookup returns CDR1 MNHNS and CDR2 SASEGT. V was pared by 3 bases and J by 1 base, with 10 bases between. The CDR3 loop is CASSDPRVSGNTIYF. The CDR3 DNA reads as TGTGCCAGCAGTGACCCCAGGGTATCTGGAAACACCATATATTTT.

The chain has TRBV6-4 and TRBJ1-6; D gene unclear. With 10 bases removed from V and 6 bases from J, the gap between germline ends came to 13 bases. CDR1 is MRHNA and CDR2 is SNTAGT in the germline V gene. This CDR3 has 13 amino acids. The CDR3 bases are TGTGCCACCCAACAGACAAGTAATTCACCCCTCCACTTT. Translating gives CATQQTSNSPLHF.

The gene calls are TRBV25-1 and TRBJ2-3, with D perhaps TRBD2 (5 bases). Germline loops: CDR1 MGHDK, CDR2 SYGVNS. The CDR3 spans 14 residues. The V end was cut by 2 bases, the J end by 3 bases, with 9 bases between. In DNA form, the CDR3 reads TGTGCCAGCAGTGAACTCCGGGGAACAGATACGCAGTATTTT. It is translated as CASSELRGTDTQYF.

The chain is built from TRBV4-1 and TRBJ1-5; D gene ambiguous. V was shortened by 0 bases and J by 9 bases, with 18 bases between the two germline ends. The CDR3 extends over 16 amino acids. The germline CDR1 and CDR2 sequences are MGHRA and YSYEKL. The CDR3, as DNA: TGCGCCAGCAGCCAAGACGGTAAAGTAGACTCCCGGCCCCAGCATTTT. This gives the protein CASSQDGKVDSRPQHF.

This chain joins TRBV28 and TRBJ2-7; TRBD1 aligns across 9 bases. CDR1 and CDR2 (germline): MDHEN, SYDVKM. The ends lost 6 bases at V and 2 bases at J; junction bases unmatched: 5. The CDR3 has 14 residues. The CDR3 loop is CASRGTGITYEQYF. CDR3 nucleotides: TGTGCCAGCAGGGGGACAGGGATCACCTACGAGCAGTACTTC.

This chain joins TRBV6-5 and TRBJ2-5; no definite D call. The V and J ends lost 7 bases and 1 base respectively, with 13 bases between them. CDR1 is MNHEY, CDR2 SVGAGI, per germline. This CDR3 has 14 residues. Here the CDR3 reads CASNTLTGQETQYF. DNA of the CDR3: TGTGCCAGCAATACCCTGACGGGCCAAGAGACCCAGTACTTC.

The chain combines TRBV19 with TRBJ2-5; no clear D gene. V lost 3 bases, J lost 2 bases, and 16 bases lay in between. This CDR3 has 16 amino acids. Germline V gene data show CDR1 as LNHDA and CDR2 as SQIVND (reference sequence). CDR3 region: CASSIRWVGPQETQYF. The CDR3 nucleotides are TGTGCCAGTAGTATTCGCTGGGTTGGGCCACAAGAGACCCAGTACTTC.

The genes are TRBV14 and TRBJ1-4; D not certain. Trimming pared 4 bases from V and 6 bases from J, leaving 12 bases between. Germline lookup yields CDR1 SGHDN and CDR2 FVKESK. The CDR3 sequence is 14 residues long. The CDR3 DNA reads TGTGCCAGCAGCCCCTATTTCGCGGATGAAAAACTGTTTTTT. Residues: CASSPYFADEKLFF.

This rearrangement joins TRBV5-4 to TRBJ1-1, with TRBD1 identical over 8 bases. From germline, CDR1 is SGHNT and CDR2 YYREEE (reference sequence). The CDR3 extends over 15 amino acids. J was trimmed by 3 bases and V by 4 bases; bases with no gene match: 8. The DNA for the CDR3 is TGTGCCAGCAGCACCCGGACAGGGAAGGACACTGAAGCTTTCTTT. This gives the protein CASSTRTGKDTEAFF.

This clone was seen once. This chain links TRBV11-2 with TRBJ1-1; D gene ambiguous. Germline V gene sequence: CDR1 SGHAT, CDR2 FQNNGV. Between the trimmed V and J ends, which lost 5 bases and 2 bases, there was a span of 18 bases. The CDR3 spans 16 residues. The DNA for the CDR3 is TGTGCCAGCAGCCTTAGAAGCCCGAGCTACAACACTGAAGCTTTCTTT. Translated: CASSLRSPSYNTEAFF.

V and J are TRBV19 and TRBJ2-3; possibly TRBD2 for D (6 bases). V lost 3 bases and J 0 bases, leaving 10 bases between the germline ends. Germline V gene sequence: CDR1 LNHDA, CDR2 SQIVND (reference sequence). The CDR3 sequence is 15 residues long. CDR3 loop: CASSIGGFSTDTQYF. Written as DNA, the CDR3 is TGTGCCAGTAGTATCGGGGGATTCAGCACAGATACGCAGTATTTT.

This clone was picked up a small number of times. The V and J genes are TRBV7-2 and TRBJ2-5, with a tentative D call TRBD1 (5 bases). The CDR3 sequence is 14 residues long. Germline CDR1 reads SGHTA; CDR2 reads FQGNSA. V was cut by 1 base and J by 5 bases, with 11 bases left in between. The CDR3 protein is CASSLGQAGETQYF. The CDR3 DNA follows: TGTGCCAGCAGCTTAGGCCAGGCAGGGGAGACCCAGTACTTC.

This chain joins TRBV7-2 and TRBJ2-1, with 7 bases that match TRBD2. The CDR3 is 14 residues long. Trimming at V came to 4 bases and at J to 9 bases, leaving 9 bases not matched to a gene. Per germline, CDR1 SGHTA and CDR2 FQGNSA. CDR3 sequence (DNA): TGTGCCAGCAGCTATCTGGGGGGGTCAGTTGAGCAGTTCTTC. Translation: CASSYLGGSVEQFF.

The chain combines TRBV6-5 with TRBJ2-2; TRBD1 is a possible D gene (6 bases). The germline gives CDR1 MNHEY, CDR2 SVGAGI. The CDR3 is 14 residues long. With 5 bases removed from V and 8 bases from J, the gap between germline ends came to 15 bases. CDR3: CASSPGDVLGELFF. CDR3 in DNA: TGTGCCAGCAGTCCAGGGGATGTTTTAGGGGAGCTGTTTTTT.

V is TRBV27 and J is TRBJ1-1, with 8 bases lining up with TRBD1. The CDR3 is 14 amino acids. Germline V gene lookup returns CDR1 MNHEY and CDR2 SMNVEV (reference sequence). With 5 bases clipped from V and 4 bases from J, the junction kept 6 bases outside the gene matches. This CDR3 reads CASSAGQGTTEAFF. The CDR3 nucleotides are TGTGCCAGCAGTGCAGGACAGGGTACCACTGAAGCTTTCTTT.

The chain joins TRBV11-2 to TRBJ2-1; D is ambiguous. The CDR3 has 15 amino acids. The V and J ends lost 5 bases and 3 bases respectively, with 14 bases between them. Germline V CDR1 and CDR2: SGHAT, FQNNGV. The CDR3 DNA is TGTGCCAGCAGCCCCATAGTACTATTCTACAATGAGCAGTTCTTC. Translating it yields CASSPIVLFYNEQFF.